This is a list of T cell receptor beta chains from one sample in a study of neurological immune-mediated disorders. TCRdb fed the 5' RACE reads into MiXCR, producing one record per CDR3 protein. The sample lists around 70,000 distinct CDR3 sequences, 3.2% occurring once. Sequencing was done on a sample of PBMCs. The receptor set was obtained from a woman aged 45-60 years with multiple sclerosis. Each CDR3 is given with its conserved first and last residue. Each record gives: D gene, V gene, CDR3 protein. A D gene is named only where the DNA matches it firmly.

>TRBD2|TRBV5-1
CASSLDLAGGPYEQYF
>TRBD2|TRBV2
CASSEGSGVSYEQYF
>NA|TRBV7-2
CASSSTRGTEAFF
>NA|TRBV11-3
CASSFFPLNTEAFF
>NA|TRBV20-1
CSAGRDYNEQFF
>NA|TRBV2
CASSELTDTQYF
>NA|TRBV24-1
CATSDYGARKFF
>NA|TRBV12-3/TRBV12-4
CASREGSEQFF
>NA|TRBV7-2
CASSRDLYTGELFF
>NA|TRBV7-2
CASSLAVRGNSTLNF
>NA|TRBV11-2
CATSRGSGANVLTF
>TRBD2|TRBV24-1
CATSGGGSGSKGETQYF
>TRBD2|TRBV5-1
CASRTNAGGGETQYF
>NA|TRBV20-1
CSAIGEGVSQTYNEQFF
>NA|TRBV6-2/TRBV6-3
CAKGIKPNQPQHF
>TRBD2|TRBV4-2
CASSQAGRADEQYF
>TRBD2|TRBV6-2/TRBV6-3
CASTDRRAGDGDTQYF
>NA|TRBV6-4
CASSDSPSGYNEQFF
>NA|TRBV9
CASSKRTEPGREQFF
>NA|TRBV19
CASSMGNSNQPQHF
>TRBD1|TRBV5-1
CASSDGQGNTEAFF
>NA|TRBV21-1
CASSKEPFRANIPRGNQPQHF
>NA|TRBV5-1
CASSLGRFNSPLHF
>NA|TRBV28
CASSLYWGGVDTGELFF
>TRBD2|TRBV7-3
CASSLQGTSGSLLDTQYF
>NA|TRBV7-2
CASSRTQPEAFF
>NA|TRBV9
CASSTWVQGNTDTQYF
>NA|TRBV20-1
CSALPGHQQFF
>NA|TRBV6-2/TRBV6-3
CASSDDWGRSYEQYF
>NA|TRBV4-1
CASSSPGRGNEQFF
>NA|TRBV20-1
CSARVRGAGEQYF
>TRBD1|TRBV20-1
CSAGRDRVGEKLFF
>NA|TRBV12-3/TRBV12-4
CASSLNRGYGYTF
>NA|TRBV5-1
CASSLQGYSGELFF
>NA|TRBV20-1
CSARDLTGEFANTGELFF
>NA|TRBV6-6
CASRNKGSLLAKNIQYF
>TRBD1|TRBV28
CASSYTGGRNQPQHF
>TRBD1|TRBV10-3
CAISDLQGADQPQHF
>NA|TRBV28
CASSLGGLGGANVLTF
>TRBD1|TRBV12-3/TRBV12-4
CASSRGQTNEKLFF
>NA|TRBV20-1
CSARIGGFQPQHF
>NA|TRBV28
CASSSSTSYSNQPQHF
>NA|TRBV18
CASSRSTVTEAFF
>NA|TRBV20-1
CSARVSGAGGYTF
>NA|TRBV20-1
CSASALKAEAFF
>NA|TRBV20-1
CSGSPGGQPQHF
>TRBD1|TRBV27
CASSQPGQGHGYTF